These 7 T cell receptor beta chains share one sample of origin, sequenced in a study of T cell responses to AZD1222 COVID-19 vaccine. The repertoire was sequenced with immunoSEQ multiplex PCR; TCRdb's copy has only in-frame clones and lacks some. The sample has 100,000 to 120,000 clones; 88% are singletons. The source was peripheral blood, collected on day 0 of AZD1222 vaccination. The source of these receptors is an adult in good health.

This clone was picked up one time. The rearrangement uses TRBV11-2 and TRBJ2-3; no definite D call. Germline V gene sequence: CDR1 SGHAT, CDR2 FQNNGV. The V gene lost 4 bases and the J gene lost 3 bases, with 5 bases spanning the gap. This CDR3 spans 12 amino acids. CDR3 protein: CASSSITDTQYF. The CDR3 bases are TGTGCCAGCAGCTCAATTACAGATACGCAGTATTTT.

V is TRBV10-2 and J is TRBJ2-7, with 8 nucleotides matching TRBD2. Germline loops: CDR1 WSHSY, CDR2 SAAADI. V lost 7 bases to trimming and J lost 3 bases; unmatched junction nucleotides: 17. This CDR3 region has 17 residues. The CDR3 DNA reads as TGCGCCAGCACGGGGGGGTACCGTTCGGGAGTTCGCTACGAGCAGTACTTC. Protein sequence: CASTGGYRSGVRYEQYF.

V is TRBV19 and J is TRBJ1-1; D uncertain. The CDR3 is 17 residues long. CDR1 is LNHDA, CDR2 SQIVND, per germline (reference sequence). The V end was cut by 5 bases, the J end by 2 bases, with 21 bases between. The CDR3 reads CASSDDPLQNRNTEAFF. The DNA for the CDR3 is TGTGCCAGTAGTGACGACCCATTACAGAATCGAAACACTGAAGCTTTCTTT.

The gene calls are TRBV5-5 and TRBJ2-3; TRBD2 is a possible D gene (5 bases). Looked up from germline, CDR1 is SGHKS and CDR2 is YYEKEE (reference sequence). The V end lost 4 bases, the J end lost 2 bases, and 5 bases lay between the germline ends. The CDR3 sequence is 12 residues long. This CDR3 reads CASSRDTDTQYF. CDR3 bases: TGTGCCAGCAGCCGGGACACAGATACGCAGTATTTT.

The chain is built from TRBV6-5 and TRBJ1-5, with 7 bases matching TRBD1. This CDR3 is 14 amino acids long. V lost 5 bases and J lost 3; bases outside the gene matches: 4. Germline-derived CDR1 and CDR2 are MNHEY and SVGAGI. DNA of the CDR3: TGTGCCAGCAGTATGGGACAGCCCAATCAGCCCCAGCATTTT. It is translated as CASSMGQPNQPQHF.

The chain uses TRBV4-2 and TRBJ1-1; TRBD1 might be the D (5 bases). CDR3 length: 17 amino acids. The germline gives CDR1 LGHNA, CDR2 YNFKEQ. Trimming cost V 0 bases and J 0 bases, with 14 bases left between them. CDR3 protein: CASSQDAQGGMNTEAFF. The CDR3, as DNA: TGTGCCAGCAGCCAAGATGCCCAGGGCGGAATGAACACTGAAGCTTTCTTT.

The rearrangement joins TRBV4-1 to TRBJ2-2; D may be TRBD1 (5 bases). CDR3 length: 16 residues. Per germline, CDR1 MGHRA and CDR2 YSYEKL. Trimming stripped 1 base from V and 0 bases from J, with 9 bases between. The CDR3 here is CASSQGATANTGELFF. The CDR3 bases are TGCGCCAGCAGCCAAGGGGCGACAGCGAACACCGGGGAGCTGTTTTTT.